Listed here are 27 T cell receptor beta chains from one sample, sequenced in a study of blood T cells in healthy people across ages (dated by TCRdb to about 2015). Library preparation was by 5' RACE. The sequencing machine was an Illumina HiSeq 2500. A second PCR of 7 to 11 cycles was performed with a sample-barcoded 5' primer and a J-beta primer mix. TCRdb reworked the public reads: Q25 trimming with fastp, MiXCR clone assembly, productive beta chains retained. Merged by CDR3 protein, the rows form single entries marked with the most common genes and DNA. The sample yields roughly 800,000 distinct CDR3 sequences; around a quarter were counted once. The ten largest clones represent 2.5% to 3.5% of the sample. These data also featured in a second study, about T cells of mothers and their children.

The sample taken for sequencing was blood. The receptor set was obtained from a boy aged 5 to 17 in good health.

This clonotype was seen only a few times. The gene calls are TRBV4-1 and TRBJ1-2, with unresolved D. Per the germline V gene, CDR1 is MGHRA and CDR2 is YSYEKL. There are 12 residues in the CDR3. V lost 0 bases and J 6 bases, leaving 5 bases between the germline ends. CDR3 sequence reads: CASSQDPNGYTF. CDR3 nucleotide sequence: TGCGCCAGCAGCCAAGATCCAAATGGCTACACCTTC.

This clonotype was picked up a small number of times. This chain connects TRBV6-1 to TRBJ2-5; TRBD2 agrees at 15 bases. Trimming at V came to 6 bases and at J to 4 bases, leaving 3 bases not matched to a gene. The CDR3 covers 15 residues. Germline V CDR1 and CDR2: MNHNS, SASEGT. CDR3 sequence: CASRSGLAGGETQYF. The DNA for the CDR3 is TGTGCCAGCAGGTCGGGACTAGCGGGGGGAGAGACCCAGTACTTC.

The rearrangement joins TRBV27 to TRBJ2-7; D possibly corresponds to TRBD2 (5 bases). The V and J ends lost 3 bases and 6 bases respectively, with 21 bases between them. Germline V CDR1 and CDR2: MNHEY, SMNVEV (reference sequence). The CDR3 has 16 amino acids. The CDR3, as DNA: TGTGCCAGCAGTTTCGAACCAAGCGGAGCCCTCCCCGAGCAGTACTTC. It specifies CASSFEPSGALPEQYF.

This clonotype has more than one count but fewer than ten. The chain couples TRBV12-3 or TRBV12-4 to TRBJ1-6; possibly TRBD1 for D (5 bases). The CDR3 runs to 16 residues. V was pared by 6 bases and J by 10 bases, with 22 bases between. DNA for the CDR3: TGTGCCAGCAGCCCCCGCGGTAAGGGGAATGGATCACCCCTCCACTTT. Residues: CASSPRGKGNGSPLHF.

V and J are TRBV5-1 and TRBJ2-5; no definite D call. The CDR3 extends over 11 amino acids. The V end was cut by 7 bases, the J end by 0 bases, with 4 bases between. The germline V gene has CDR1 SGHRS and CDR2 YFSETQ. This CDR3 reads CASQYQETQYF. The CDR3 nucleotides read TGCGCCAGCCAGTACCAAGAGACCCAGTACTTC.

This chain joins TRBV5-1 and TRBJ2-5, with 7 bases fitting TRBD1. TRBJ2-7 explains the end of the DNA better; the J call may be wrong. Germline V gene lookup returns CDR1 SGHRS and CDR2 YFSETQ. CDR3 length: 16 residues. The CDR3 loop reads CASSFIGGPSSYEQYF. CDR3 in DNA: TGCGCCAGCAGCTTTATAGGGGGCCCGAGCTCCTACGAGCAGTACTTC.

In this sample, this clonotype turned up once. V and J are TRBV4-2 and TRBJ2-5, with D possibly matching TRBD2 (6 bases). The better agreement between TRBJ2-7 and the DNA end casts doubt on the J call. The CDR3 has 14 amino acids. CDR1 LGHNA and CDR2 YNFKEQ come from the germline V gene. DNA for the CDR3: TGTGCCAGCAGCCAAGAATGGAGGGCCTACGAGCAGTACTTC. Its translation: CASSQEWRAYEQYF.

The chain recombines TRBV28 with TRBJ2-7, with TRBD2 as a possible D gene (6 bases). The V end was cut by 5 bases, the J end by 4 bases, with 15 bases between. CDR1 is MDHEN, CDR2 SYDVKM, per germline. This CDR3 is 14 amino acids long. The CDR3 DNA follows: TGTGCCAGCAGTGGGGGGTTCTCGGTTTACGAGCAGTACTTC. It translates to CASSGGFSVYEQYF.

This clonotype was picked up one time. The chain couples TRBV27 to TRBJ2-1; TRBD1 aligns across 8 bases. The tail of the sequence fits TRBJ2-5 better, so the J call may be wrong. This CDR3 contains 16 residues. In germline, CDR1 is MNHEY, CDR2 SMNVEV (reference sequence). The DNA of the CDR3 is TGTGCCAGCAGTTTACTGGGGACCGACAGGGGAGAGACCCAGTACTTC. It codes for CASSLLGTDRGETQYF.

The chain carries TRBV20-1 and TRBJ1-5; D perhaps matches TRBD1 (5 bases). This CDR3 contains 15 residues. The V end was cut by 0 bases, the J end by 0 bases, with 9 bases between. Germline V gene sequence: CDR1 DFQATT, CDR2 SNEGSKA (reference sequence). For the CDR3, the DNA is TGCAGTGCTAGAGATGACGGGGGTAGCAATCAGCCCCAGCATTTT. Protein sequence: CSARDDGGSNQPQHF.

CDR3 DNA sequence: TGCGCCAGCAGGCCCGGGACTAACCAAGAGACCCAGTACTTC. Protein: CASRPGTNQETQYF. The chain recombines TRBV5-1 with TRBJ2-5; 7 bases map to TRBD2. This CDR3 comprises 14 residues. Germline values: CDR1 SGHRS, CDR2 YFSETQ. Unmatched junction bases numbered 4, after V lost 5 bases and J lost 0 bases. The full variable domain, its missing parts supplied by reference TRBV5-1 and TRBJ2-5, is KAGVTQTPRYLIKTRGQQVTLSCSPISGHRSVSWYQQTPGQGLQFLFEYFSETQRNKGNFPGRFSGRQFSNSRSEMNVSTLELGDSALYLCASRPGTNQETQYFGPGTRLLVL.

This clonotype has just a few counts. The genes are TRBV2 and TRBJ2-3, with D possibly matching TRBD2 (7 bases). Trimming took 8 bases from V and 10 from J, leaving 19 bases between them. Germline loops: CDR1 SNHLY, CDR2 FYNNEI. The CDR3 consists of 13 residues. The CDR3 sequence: CASEGGGPEAQYF. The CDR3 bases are TGTGCCAGCGAAGGGGGGGGGCCCGAGGCGCAGTATTTT.

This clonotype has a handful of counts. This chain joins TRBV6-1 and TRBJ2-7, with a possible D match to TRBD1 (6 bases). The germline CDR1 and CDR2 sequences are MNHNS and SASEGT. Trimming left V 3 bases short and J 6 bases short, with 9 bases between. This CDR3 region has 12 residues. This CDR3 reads CASSDHRVEQYF. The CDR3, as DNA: TGTGCCAGCAGTGATCACAGGGTCGAGCAGTACTTC.

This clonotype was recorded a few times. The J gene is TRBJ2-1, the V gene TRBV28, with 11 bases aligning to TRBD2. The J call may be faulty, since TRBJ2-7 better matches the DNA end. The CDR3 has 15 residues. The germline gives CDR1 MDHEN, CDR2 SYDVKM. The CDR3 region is CASRKPGLAVHEQYF. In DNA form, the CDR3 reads TGTGCCAGCAGAAAACCGGGACTAGCGGTCCACGAGCAGTACTTC.

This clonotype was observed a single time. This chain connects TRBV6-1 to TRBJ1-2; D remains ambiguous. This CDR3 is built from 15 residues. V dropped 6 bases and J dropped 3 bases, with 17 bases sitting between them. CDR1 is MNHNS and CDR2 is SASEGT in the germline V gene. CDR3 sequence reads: CASRMDSWADYGYTF. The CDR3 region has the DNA TGTGCCAGCAGAATGGACTCGTGGGCTGACTATGGCTACACCTTC.

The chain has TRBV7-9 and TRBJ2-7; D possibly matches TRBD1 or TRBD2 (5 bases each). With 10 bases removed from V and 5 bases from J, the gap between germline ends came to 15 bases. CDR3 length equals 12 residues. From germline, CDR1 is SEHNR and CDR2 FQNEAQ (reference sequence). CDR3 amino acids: CATRAGIDEQYF. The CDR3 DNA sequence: TGTGCCACGAGGGCAGGGATCGACGAGCAGTACTTC. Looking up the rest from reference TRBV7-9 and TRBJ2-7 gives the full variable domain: DTGVSQNPRHKITKRGQNVTFRCDPISEHNRLYWYRQTLGQGPEFLTYFQNEAQLEKSRLLSDRFSAERPKGSFSTLEIQRTEQGDSAMYLCATRAGIDEQYFGPGTRLTVT.

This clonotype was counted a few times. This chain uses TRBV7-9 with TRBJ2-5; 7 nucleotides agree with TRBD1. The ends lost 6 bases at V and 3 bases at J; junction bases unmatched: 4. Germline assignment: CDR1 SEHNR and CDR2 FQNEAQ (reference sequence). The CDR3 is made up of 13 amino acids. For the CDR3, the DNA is TGTGCCAGCAGATTCACAGGGGAAGAGACCCAGTACTTC. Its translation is CASRFTGEETQYF.

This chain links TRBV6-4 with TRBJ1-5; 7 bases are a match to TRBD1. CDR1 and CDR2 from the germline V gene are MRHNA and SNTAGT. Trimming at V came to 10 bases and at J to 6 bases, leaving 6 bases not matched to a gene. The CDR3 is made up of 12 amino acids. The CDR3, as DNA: TGTGCCACACGGGACAGCCCTCAGCCCCAGCATTTT. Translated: CATRDSPQPQHF.

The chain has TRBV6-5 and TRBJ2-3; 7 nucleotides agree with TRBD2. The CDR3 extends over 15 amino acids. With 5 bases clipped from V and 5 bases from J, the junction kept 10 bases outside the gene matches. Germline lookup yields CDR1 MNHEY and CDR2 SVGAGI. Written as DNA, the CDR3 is TGTGCCAGCAGTCCCCTCCGCGGGGGAAGAGATACGCAGTATTTT. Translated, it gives CASSPLRGGRDTQYF.

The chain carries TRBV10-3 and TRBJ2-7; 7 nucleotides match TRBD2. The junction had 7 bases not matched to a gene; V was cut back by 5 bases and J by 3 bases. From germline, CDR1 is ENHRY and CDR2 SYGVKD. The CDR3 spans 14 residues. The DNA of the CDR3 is TGTGCCATCAGTCGGGGGGAAGCTAACTACGAGCAGTACTTC. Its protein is CAISRGEANYEQYF.

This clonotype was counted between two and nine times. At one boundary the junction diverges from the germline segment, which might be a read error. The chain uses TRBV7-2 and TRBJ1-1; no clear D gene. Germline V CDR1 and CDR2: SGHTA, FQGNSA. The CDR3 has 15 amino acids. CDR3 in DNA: TGTGCCAGCGGCTTAGATCCGGGGATGAACACTGAAGCTTTCTTT. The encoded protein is CASGLDPGMNTEAFF.

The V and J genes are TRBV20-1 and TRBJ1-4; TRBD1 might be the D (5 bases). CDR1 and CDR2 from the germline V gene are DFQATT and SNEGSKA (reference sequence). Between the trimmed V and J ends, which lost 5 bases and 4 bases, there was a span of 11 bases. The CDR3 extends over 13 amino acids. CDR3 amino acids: CSALTGYNEKLFF. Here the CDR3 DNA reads TGCAGTGCTCTCACAGGTTATAATGAAAAACTGTTTTTT.

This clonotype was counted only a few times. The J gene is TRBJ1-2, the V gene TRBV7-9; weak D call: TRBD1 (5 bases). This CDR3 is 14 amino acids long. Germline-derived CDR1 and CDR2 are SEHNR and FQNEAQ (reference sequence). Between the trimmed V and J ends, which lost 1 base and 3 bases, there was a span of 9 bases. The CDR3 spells CASSLEGRYYGYTF. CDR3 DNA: TGTGCCAGCAGCTTAGAGGGGAGGTACTATGGCTACACCTTC.

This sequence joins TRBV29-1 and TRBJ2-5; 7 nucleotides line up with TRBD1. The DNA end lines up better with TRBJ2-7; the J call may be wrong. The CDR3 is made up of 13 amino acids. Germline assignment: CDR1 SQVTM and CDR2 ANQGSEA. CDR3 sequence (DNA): TGCAGCGTTGAATCCCAGGGGGAATACGAGCAGTACTTC. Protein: CSVESQGEYEQYF.

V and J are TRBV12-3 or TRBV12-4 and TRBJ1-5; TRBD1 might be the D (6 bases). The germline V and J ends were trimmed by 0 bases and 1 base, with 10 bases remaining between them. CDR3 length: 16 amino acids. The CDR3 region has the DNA TGTGCCAGCAGTTTAGCGCTAGGACAGAGCAATCAGCCCCAGCATTTT. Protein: CASSLALGQSNQPQHF.

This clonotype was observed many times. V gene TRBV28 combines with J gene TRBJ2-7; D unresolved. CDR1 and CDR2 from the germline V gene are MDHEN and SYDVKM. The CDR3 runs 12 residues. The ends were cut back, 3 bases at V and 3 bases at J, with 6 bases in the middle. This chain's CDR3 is CASSFGVYEQYF. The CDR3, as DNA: TGTGCCAGCAGTTTTGGGGTCTACGAGCAGTACTTC. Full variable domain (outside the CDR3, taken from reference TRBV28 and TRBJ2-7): DVKVTQSSRYLVKRTGEKVFLECVQDMDHENMFWYRQDPGLGLRLIYFSYDVKMKEKGDIPEGYSVSREKKERFSLILESASTNQTSMYLCASSFGVYEQYFGPGTRLTVT.

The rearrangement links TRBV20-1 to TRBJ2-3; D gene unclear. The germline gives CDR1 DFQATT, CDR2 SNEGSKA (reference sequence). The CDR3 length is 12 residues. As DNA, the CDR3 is TGCAGCATCCGGCCCAAGACCGATACGCAGTATTTT. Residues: CSIRPKTDTQYF.